This T cell receptor beta chain was sequenced in a study of cytomegalovirus exposure and HLA in healthy donors. The wider study: The approximately 110 validation repertoires used a platform that matched the one used for the 600 to 700 first-cohort repertoires, as a later analysis reported.

Profiling relied on immunoSEQ multiplex PCR, and the TCRdb table lists in-frame clones only, not all of them. This sample has over 85,000 clones, with roughly 90% found just once. The V gene lost 6 bases and the J gene lost 7 bases, with 12 bases spanning the gap. Germline CDR1 is MNHEY and CDR2 is SVGAGI. This CDR3 spans 12 amino acids. This chain joins TRBV6-5 and TRBJ1-1, with D tentatively TRBD1 (5 bases). The clonotype was recovered from a woman aged 25 to 45 in good health and CMV-seropositive. The sequencing input was PBMCs. CDR3 sequence reads: CASREGIGEAFF. For the CDR3, the DNA is TGTGCCAGCAGGGAGGGGATTGGTGAAGCTTTCTTT.